This T cell receptor beta chain was profiled in a study of control samples from healthy donors and cancer patients. Germline V lookup: CDR1 PRHDT, CDR2 FYEKMQ (reference sequence). Trimming shortened V by 3 bases and J by 6 bases, and 8 bases separated the two germline ends. This CDR3 is built from 13 residues. Sequenced by immunoSEQ multiplex PCR; TCRdb stores in-frame clones only, minus some. The data hold around 130,000 clones, with 70% to 90% observed a single time. This clone was seen a single time. Material for sequencing was blood. V gene TRBV13 combines with J gene TRBJ1-4; D uncertain. The sequence was collected from a man aged 45-65 years in good health. DNA of the CDR3: TGTGCCAGCAGCTTGAATCGGGATGAAAAACTGTTTTTT. It yields the protein CASSLNRDEKLFF.